This T cell receptor beta chain was identified during a study of identical twins. Points from the study as a whole: Zero-insertion findings could be partly confounded by invariant cells (MAIT and iNKT cells). Twins' excess sharing was less marked for out-of-frame beta sequences. The authors drew conclusions from cross-sectional statistical analysis rather than following the same donors.

Per the germline V gene, CDR1 is MNHEY and CDR2 is SVGAGI. There are 17 residues in the CDR3. V lost 0 bases to trimming and J lost 4 bases, with 13 bases between them. This clonotype has a count of ten or more. The antigen is unknown. TCRdb re-called the 5' RACE reads with MiXCR, one entry per CDR3 protein. Found here are fewer than 800,000 distinct CDR3 sequences, 7.1% of them singletons; the top ten hold around 1.6%. The same sample was also studied in work on yellow fever vaccine responses in identical twins.

Sequencing was done on a sample of PBMCs. The receptor comes from a woman in her late teens or twenties in good health. J is TRBJ2-6 and V is TRBV6-5; tentative D call: TRBD2 (7 bases). The CDR3 DNA sequence: TGTGCCAGCAGTTACTCGAGGGGGGGTGCAGGGGCCAACGTCCTGACTTTC. It specifies CASSYSRGGAGANVLTF.